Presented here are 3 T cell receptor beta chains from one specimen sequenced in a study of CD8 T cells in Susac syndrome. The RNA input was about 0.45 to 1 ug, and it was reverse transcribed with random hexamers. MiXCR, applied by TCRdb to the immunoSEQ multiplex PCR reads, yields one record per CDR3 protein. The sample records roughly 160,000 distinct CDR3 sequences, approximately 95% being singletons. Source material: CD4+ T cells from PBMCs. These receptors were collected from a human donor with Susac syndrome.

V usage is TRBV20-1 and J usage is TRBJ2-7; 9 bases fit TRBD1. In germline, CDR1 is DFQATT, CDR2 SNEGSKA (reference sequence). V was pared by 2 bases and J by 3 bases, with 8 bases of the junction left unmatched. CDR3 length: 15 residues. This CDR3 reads CSARTPGTGRYEQYV. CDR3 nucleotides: TGCAGTGCTAGAACCCCCGGGACAGGGCGCTACGAGCAGTACGTC.

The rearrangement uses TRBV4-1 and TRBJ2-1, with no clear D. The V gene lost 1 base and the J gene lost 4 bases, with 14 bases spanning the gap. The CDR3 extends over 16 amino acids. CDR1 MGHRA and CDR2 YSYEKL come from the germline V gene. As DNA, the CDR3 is TGCGCCAGCAGCCAAGTCGACATCATAAGTTACAATGAGCAGTTCTTC. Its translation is CASSQVDIISYNEQFF.

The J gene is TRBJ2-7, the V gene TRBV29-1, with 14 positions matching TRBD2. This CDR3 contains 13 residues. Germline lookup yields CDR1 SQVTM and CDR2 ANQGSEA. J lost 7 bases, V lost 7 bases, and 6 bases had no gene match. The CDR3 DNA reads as TGCAGCGCGTCCGGGACTAGCGGGAGAGAGCAGTACTTC. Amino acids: CSASGTSGREQYF.